This T cell receptor (beta chain) was recorded in a study of CDR3 diversity in severe acne. The CDR3 runs 12 residues. CDR1 is DFQATT and CDR2 is SNEGSKA in the germline V gene (reference sequence). V lost 3 bases to trimming and J lost 1 base, with 7 bases between them. TCRdb used MiXCR to reprocess the PCR reads, holding one entry per CDR3 protein. The repertoire holds more than 80,000 distinct CDR3 sequences, with about 53% as singletons. What was sequenced was blood. The chain couples TRBV20-1 to TRBJ2-7; tentative D call: TRBD1 (6 bases). This sequence originates from a male donor with severe acne vulgaris. Here the CDR3 reads CSASGTSYEQYF. CDR3 coding DNA: TGCAGTGCTAGCGGGACATCCTACGAGCAGTACTTC.